Presented here are 21 T cell receptor beta chains from one specimen sequenced in a study of fetal regulatory T cell absence and autoimmunity. Sequencing used immunoSEQ multiplex PCR; TCRdb keeps in-frame clones, though not all of them. This table holds around 100,000 clones, about three quarters found once. Sequencing was done on a sample of pancreas tissue. The receptor set was obtained from a male donor with IPEX syndrome.

This clone was counted between two and nine times. The chain combines TRBV6-5 with TRBJ1-2; D is unresolved. V lost 6 bases and J lost 7, with 15 bases in between. This CDR3 is 13 amino acids long. CDR1 is MNHEY, CDR2 SVGAGI, per germline. CDR3 in DNA: TGTGCCAGCAGACTACAGAGCCTTGGTGGCTACACCTTC. Protein product: CASRLQSLGGYTF.

The V gene is TRBV12-1, the J gene TRBJ2-3; the table's D call of TRBD1 was not tested on the DNA. TRBV12-1 has pseudogene status. The CDR3 extends over 15 amino acids. The CDR3 is CASSFELPPGHTQYF. The DNA of the CDR3 is TGTGCCAGCAGCTTTGAACTTCCCCCTGGGCATACGCAGTATTTT.

The chain has TRBV19 and TRBJ1-5; D might be TRBD1 (5 bases). CDR3 size: 15 residues. Between the trimmed V and J ends, which lost 3 bases and 10 bases, there was a span of 19 bases. The germline CDR1 and CDR2 sequences are LNHDA and SQIVND (reference sequence). CDR3 in amino acids: CASSIGGFLGEPQHF. Here the CDR3 DNA reads TGTGCCAGTAGTATCGGGGGGTTCCTGGGGGAACCCCAGCATTTT.

The chain has TRBV7-9 and TRBJ1-5; 8 nucleotides agree with TRBD1. V was pared by 5 bases and J by 4 bases, with 10 bases of the junction left unmatched. Germline CDR1 is SEHNR and CDR2 is FQNEAQ (reference sequence). CDR3 length: 16 residues. The DNA for the CDR3 is TGTGCCAGCAGCAAAGGACAGGGTGGGTCTAATCAGCCCCAGCATTTT. Amino acid sequence: CASSKGQGGSNQPQHF.

The chain joins TRBV27 to TRBJ1-4; TRBD1 aligns across 8 bases. V trimming: 4 bases; J trimming: 8 bases; junction bases outside the gene matches: 9. Germline V gives CDR1 MNHEY, CDR2 SMNVEV (reference sequence). The CDR3 runs to 15 residues. In DNA form, the CDR3 reads TGTGCCAGCAGTTGGACCGGGACAGGTCACGAAAAACTGTTTTTT. Protein: CASSWTGTGHEKLFF.

This rearrangement joins TRBV15 to TRBJ1-6; 7 positions match TRBD1. V trimming: 0 bases; J trimming: 7 bases; junction bases outside the gene matches: 6. The CDR3 totals 16 residues. The germline gives CDR1 LNHNV, CDR2 YYDKDF (reference sequence). The CDR3 spells CATSRDRGRGNSPLHF. In DNA, the CDR3 is TGTGCCACCAGCAGAGATAGGGGGCGTGGGAATTCACCCCTCCACTTT.

The V gene is TRBV5-6, the J gene TRBJ2-4; D call uncertain. The CDR3 loop spans 16 amino acids. V was pared by 3 bases and J by 0 bases, with 13 bases between. Germline V gives CDR1 SGHDT, CDR2 YYEEEE. CDR3 sequence reads: CASSSRLFLAKNIQYF. The CDR3 DNA reads as TGTGCCAGCAGCTCACGGCTTTTCTTAGCCAAAAACATTCAGTACTTC.

The rearrangement links TRBV13 to TRBJ1-1; a weak D match, TRBD1 (5 bases). The V end was cut by 7 bases, the J end by 0 bases, with 9 bases between. This CDR3 contains 13 residues. The germline gives CDR1 PRHDT, CDR2 FYEKMQ (reference sequence). CDR3: CASNSRVNTEAFF. The DNA for the CDR3 is TGTGCCAGCAATAGCAGGGTGAACACTGAAGCTTTCTTT. Full variable domain (rest looked up from reference TRBV13 and TRBJ1-1): AAGVIQSPRHLIKEKRETATLKCYPIPRHDTVYWYQQGPGQDPQFLISFYEKMQSDKGSIPDRFSAQQFSDYHSELNMSSLELGDSALYFCASNSRVNTEAFFGQGTRLTVV.

The V call is TRBV19, the J call TRBJ1-2; 9 bases agree with TRBD1. From germline, CDR1 is LNHDA and CDR2 SQIVND (reference sequence). This CDR3 has 15 amino acids. V lost 3 bases, J lost 6 bases, and 8 bases stayed unmatched. The CDR3: CASSILTGTGHGYTF. CDR3 DNA sequence: TGTGCCAGTAGTATCCTCACCGGGACAGGGCATGGCTACACCTTC.

The CDR3 region is CAWVSSGRGEDTQYF. CDR3 sequence (DNA): TGTGCCTGGGTGTCTAGCGGGAGAGGAGAAGATACGCAGTATTTT. The rearrangement links TRBV30 to TRBJ2-3; TRBD2 agrees at 10 bases. Germline V gene lookup returns CDR1 GTSNPN and CDR2 SVGIG (reference sequence). This CDR3 spans 15 amino acids. V was clipped by 5 bases and J by 5 bases; unmatched bases: 10.

V usage is TRBV11-2 and J usage is TRBJ1-1, with D tentatively TRBD1 (6 bases). The V gene lost 3 bases and the J gene lost 10 bases, with 18 bases spanning the gap. Germline V CDR1 and CDR2: SGHAT, FQNNGV. CDR3 length equals 14 residues. DNA of the CDR3: TGTGCCAGCAGCTTCGGACAGTACGGGCGGGGAGCTTTCTTT. Its protein product is CASSFGQYGRGAFF.

The chain uses TRBV2 and TRBJ2-2; maybe TRBD1 (6 bases). V was clipped by 0 bases and J by 4 bases, with 18 bases between them. The CDR3 has 18 residues. CDR1 SNHLY and CDR2 FYNNEI come from the germline V gene. The CDR3 nucleotides are TGTGCCAGCAGTGAAGCTAGGCTAACAGGGCCTAGCACCGGGGAGCTGTTTTTT. This encodes CASSEARLTGPSTGELFF.

The V and J genes are TRBV9 and TRBJ1-1; D is undetermined. The CDR3 runs 13 residues. The V end lost 0 bases, the J end lost 1 base, and 4 bases lay between the germline ends. Per the germline V gene, CDR1 is SGDLS and CDR2 is YYNGEE. The CDR3 sequence is CASSVAGNTEAFF. In nucleotides, the CDR3 is TGTGCCAGCAGCGTAGCAGGGAACACTGAAGCTTTCTTT.

This clone was counted between two and nine times. The chain has TRBV4-1 and TRBJ1-1, with no clear D. Between the trimmed V and J ends, which lost 3 bases and 4 bases, there was a span of 12 bases. This CDR3 has 14 amino acids. Germline-derived CDR1 and CDR2 are MGHRA and YSYEKL. CDR3 coding DNA: TGCGCCAGCAGCCAGGTACATGGATCCACTGAAGCTTTCTTT. It specifies CASSQVHGSTEAFF.

CDR3 loop: CASSLGPQGSGNTIYF. The CDR3 nucleotides are TGCGCCAGCAGCTTGGGCCCACAAGGCTCTGGAAACACCATATATTTT. The V call is TRBV5-1, the J call TRBJ1-3; D is ambiguous. The CDR3 runs to 16 residues. The germline V gene encodes CDR1 SGHRS and CDR2 YFSETQ. V lost 0 bases, J lost 0 bases, and 10 bases lay in between.

The CDR3 DNA reads as TGTGCCAGCAGTCCGACAGGGTGGGGAAACACCATATATTTT. This sequence encodes CASSPTGWGNTIYF. The chain recombines TRBV27 with TRBJ1-3, with TRBD1 matching over 7 bases. The germline V gene encodes CDR1 MNHEY and CDR2 SMNVEV (reference sequence). The junction had 5 bases not matched to a gene; V was cut back by 5 bases and J by 4 bases. The CDR3 is made up of 14 amino acids.

The chain joins TRBV29-1 to TRBJ2-1, with TRBD2 matching 9 bases. J gave up 10 bases and V 6 bases, and 19 bases lay outside the gene matches. This CDR3 contains 16 residues. Per the germline V gene, CDR1 is SQVTM and CDR2 is ANQGSEA. As DNA, the CDR3 is TGCAGCGTGTTGTGGCCTGGGAGCGGGAGGCCCGGAGAGCAGTTCTTC. Protein: CSVLWPGSGRPGEQFF.

This clone appeared a few times. The chain joins TRBV7-2 to TRBJ2-7; 7 bases map to TRBD2. Trimming at V came to 1 base and at J to 2 bases, leaving 5 bases not matched to a gene. The CDR3 has 15 residues. From germline, CDR1 is SGHTA and CDR2 FQGNSA. CDR3 DNA: TGTGCCAGCAGCTTAGTGGCTAGCGGTACCTACGAGCAGTACTTC. It specifies CASSLVASGTYEQYF.

In its sample, this clone was seen a few times. The rearrangement uses TRBV7-9 and TRBJ1-2; 7 nucleotides match TRBD1. In germline, CDR1 is SEHNR, CDR2 FQNEAQ (reference sequence). The CDR3 sequence is 14 residues long. Trimming at V came to 5 bases and at J to 0 bases, leaving 3 bases not matched to a gene. The CDR3, as DNA: TGTGCCAGCAGCGGGGGACAGTCTAACTATGGCTACACCTTC. The encoded protein is CASSGGQSNYGYTF.

The chain combines TRBV9 with TRBJ1-1, with TRBD1 matching over 7 bases. The CDR3 length is 14 residues. The trim removed 4 bases at V and 0 bases at J, leaving 3 bases unmatched. From germline, CDR1 is SGDLS and CDR2 YYNGEE. The CDR3 loop reads CASSPGQMNTEAFF. The CDR3 DNA follows: TGTGCCAGCAGCCCGGGACAGATGAACACTGAAGCTTTCTTT.

This clone was counted ten times or more. The chain combines TRBV11-2 with TRBJ1-4; D perhaps matches TRBD1 (5 bases). The CDR3 is made up of 13 amino acids. Trimming took off 11 bases at V and 7 bases at J, with 17 bases between the two ends. CDR1 and CDR2 (germline): SGHAT, FQNNGV. The CDR3 sequence is CACKQAFGEKLFF. CDR3 coding DNA: TGTGCCTGTAAACAGGCATTTGGTGAAAAACTGTTTTTT. Based on the CDR3 plus reference TRBV11-2 and TRBJ1-4, the full variable domain is EAGVAQSPRYKIIEKRQSVAFWCNPISGHATLYWYQQILGQGPKLLIQFQNNGVVDDSQLPKDRFSAERLKGVDSTLKIQPAKLEDSAVYLCACKQAFGEKLFFGSGTQLSVL.